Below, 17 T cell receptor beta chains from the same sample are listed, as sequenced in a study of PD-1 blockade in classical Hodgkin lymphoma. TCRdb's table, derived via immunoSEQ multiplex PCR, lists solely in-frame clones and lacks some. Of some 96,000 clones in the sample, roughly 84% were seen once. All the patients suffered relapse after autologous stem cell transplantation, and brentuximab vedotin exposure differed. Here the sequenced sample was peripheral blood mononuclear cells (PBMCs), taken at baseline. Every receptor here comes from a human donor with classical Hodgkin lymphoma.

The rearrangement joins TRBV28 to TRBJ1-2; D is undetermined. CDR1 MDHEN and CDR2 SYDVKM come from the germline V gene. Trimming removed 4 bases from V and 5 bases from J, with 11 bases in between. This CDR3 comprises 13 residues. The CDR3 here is CASSSRALYGYTF. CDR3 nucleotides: TGTGCCAGCAGTTCCCGGGCCCTTTATGGCTACACCTTC.

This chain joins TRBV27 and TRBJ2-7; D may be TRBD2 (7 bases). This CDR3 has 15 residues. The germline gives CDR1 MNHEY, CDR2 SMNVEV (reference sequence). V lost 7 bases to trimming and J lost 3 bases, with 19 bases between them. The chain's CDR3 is CASMGGGGSYYEQYF. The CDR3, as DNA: TGTGCCAGCATGGGGGGAGGGGGATCCTACTACGAGCAGTACTTC.

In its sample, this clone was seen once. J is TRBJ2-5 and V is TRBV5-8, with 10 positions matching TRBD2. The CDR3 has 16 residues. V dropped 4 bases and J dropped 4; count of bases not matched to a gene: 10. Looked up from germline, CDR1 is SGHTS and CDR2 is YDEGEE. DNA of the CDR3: TGTGCCAGCAGCATAAGCGGGAGGGCCGGTGGAGAGACCCAGTACTTC. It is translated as CASSISGRAGGETQYF.

The CDR3 nucleotides are TGTGCTAGTGGGCAGGCGAACACTGAAGCTTTCTTT. Translated: CASGQANTEAFF. This chain connects TRBV12-5 to TRBJ1-1; D remains unclear. CDR3 length: 12 amino acids. Trimming took off 6 bases at V and 1 base at J, with 6 bases between the two ends. CDR1 and CDR2 (germline): LGHNT, FRNRAP.

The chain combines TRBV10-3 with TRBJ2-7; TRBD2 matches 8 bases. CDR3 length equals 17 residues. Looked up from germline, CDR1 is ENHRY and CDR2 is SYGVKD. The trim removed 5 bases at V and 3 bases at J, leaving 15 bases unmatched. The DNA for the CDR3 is TGTGCCATCAGTTCTAGTGCGGTAGCGGGACCCCTCTACGAGCAGTACTTC. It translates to CAISSSAVAGPLYEQYF.

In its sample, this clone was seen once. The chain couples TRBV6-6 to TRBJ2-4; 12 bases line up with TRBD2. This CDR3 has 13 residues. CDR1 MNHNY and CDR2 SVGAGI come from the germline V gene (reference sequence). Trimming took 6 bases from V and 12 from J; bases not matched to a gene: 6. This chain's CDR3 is CASSSGLAGTQYF. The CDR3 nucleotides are TGTGCCAGCAGCTCCGGACTAGCGGGAACTCAGTACTTC.

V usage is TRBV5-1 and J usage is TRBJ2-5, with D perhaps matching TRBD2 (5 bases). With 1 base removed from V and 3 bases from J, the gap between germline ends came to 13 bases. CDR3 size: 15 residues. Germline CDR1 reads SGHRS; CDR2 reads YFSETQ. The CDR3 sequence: CASSLFTGSEETQYF. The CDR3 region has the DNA TGCGCCAGCAGCTTGTTCACGGGGAGCGAAGAGACCCAGTACTTC.

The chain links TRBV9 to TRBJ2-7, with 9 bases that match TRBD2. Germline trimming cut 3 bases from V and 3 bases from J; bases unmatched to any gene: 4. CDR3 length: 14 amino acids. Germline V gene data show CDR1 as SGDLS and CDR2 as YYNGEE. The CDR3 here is CASSAYSGGYEQYF. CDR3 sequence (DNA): TGTGCCAGCAGCGCGTATAGCGGGGGCTACGAGCAGTACTTC. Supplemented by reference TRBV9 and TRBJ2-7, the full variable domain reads DSGVTQTPKHLITATGQRVTLRCSPRSGDLSVYWYQQSLDQGLQFLIQYYNGEERAKGNILERFSAQQFPDLHSELNLSSLELGDSALYFCASSAYSGGYEQYFGPGTRLTVT.

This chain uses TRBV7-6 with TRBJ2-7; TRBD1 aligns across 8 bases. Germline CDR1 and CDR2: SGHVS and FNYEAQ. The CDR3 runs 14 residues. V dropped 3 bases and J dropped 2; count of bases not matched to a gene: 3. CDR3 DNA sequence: TGTGCCAGCAGCTTGGGACAGGCCACCTACGAGCAGTACTTC. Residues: CASSLGQATYEQYF. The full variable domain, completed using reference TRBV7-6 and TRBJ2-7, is GAGVSQSPRYKVTKRGQDVALRCDPISGHVSLYWYRQALGQGPEFLTYFNYEAQQDKSGLPNDRFSAERPEGSISTLTIQRTEQRDSAMYRCASSLGQATYEQYFGPGTRLTVT.

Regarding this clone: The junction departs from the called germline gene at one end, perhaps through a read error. As DNA, the CDR3 is TGCGCCAGCAGCCCTCCGTGGGGGTCTCGGAACTTC. This sequence encodes CASSPPWGSRNF. The V gene is TRBV5-1, the J gene TRBJ2-7; D is possibly TRBD1 or TRBD2 (5 bases each). The CDR3 has 12 residues. From germline, CDR1 is SGHRS and CDR2 YFSETQ. Full variable domain (rest looked up from reference TRBV5-1 and TRBJ2-7): KAGVTQTPRYLIKTRGQQVTLSCSPISGHRSVSWYQQTPGQGLQFLFEYFSETQRNKGNFPGRFSGRQFSNSRSEMNVSTLELGDSALYLCASSPPWGSRNFGPGTRLTVT.

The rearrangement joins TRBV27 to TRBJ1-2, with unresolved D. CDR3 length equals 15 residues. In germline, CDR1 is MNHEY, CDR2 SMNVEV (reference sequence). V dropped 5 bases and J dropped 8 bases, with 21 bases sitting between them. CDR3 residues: CASSPHVTSREGYTF. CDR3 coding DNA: TGTGCCAGCAGTCCCCACGTAACCTCGCGCGAGGGCTACACCTTC.

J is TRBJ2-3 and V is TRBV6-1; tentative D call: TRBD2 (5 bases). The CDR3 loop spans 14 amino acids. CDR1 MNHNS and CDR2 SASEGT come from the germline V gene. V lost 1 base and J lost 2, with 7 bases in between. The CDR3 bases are TGTGCCAGCAGTGAAGGACTATCCACAGATACGCAGTATTTT. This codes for CASSEGLSTDTQYF.

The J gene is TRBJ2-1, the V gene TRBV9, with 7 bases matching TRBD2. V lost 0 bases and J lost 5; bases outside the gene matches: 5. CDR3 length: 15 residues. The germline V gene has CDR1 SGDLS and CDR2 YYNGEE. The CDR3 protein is CASSVDLAENNEQFF. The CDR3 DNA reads TGTGCCAGCAGCGTAGACCTAGCGGAAAACAATGAGCAGTTCTTC.

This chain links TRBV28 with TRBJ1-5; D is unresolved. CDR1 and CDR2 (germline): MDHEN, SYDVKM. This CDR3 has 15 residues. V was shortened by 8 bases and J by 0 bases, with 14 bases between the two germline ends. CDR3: CASRTSSYSNQPQHF. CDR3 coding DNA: TGTGCCAGCCGCACCTCCTCGTATAGCAATCAGCCCCAGCATTTT.

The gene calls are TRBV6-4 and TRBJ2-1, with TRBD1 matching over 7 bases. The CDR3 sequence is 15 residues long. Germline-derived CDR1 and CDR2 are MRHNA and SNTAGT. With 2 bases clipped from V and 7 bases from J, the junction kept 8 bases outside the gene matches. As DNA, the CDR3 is TGTGCCAGCAGTGACAGGGCAGGGGGAAATAATGAGCAGTTCTTC. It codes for CASSDRAGGNNEQFF.

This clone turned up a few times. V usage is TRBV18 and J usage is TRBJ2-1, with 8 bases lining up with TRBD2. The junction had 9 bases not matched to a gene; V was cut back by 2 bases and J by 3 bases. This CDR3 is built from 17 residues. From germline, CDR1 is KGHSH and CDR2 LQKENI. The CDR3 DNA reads TGTGCCAGCTCACCAAGGGGAGGTCGGGAGGGCTACAATGAGCAGTTCTTC. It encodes CASSPRGGREGYNEQFF.

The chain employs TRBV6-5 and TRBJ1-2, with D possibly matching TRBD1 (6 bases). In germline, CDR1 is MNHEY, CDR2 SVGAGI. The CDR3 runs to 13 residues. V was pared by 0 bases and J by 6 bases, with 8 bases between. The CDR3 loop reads CASSYSAGDGYTF. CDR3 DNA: TGTGCCAGCAGTTACTCGGCAGGGGATGGCTACACCTTC.